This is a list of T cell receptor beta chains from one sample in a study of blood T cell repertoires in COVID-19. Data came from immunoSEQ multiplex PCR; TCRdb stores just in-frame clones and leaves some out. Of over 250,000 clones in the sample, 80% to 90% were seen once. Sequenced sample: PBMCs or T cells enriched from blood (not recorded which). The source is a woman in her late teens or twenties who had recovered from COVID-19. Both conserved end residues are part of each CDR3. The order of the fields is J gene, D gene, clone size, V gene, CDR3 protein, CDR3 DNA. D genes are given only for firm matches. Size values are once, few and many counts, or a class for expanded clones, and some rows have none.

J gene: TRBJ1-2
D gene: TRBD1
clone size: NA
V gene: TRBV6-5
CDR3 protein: CASSAGGDRNYGYTF
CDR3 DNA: TGTGCCAGCAGCGCAGGAGGGGACAGAAACTATGGCTACACCTTC

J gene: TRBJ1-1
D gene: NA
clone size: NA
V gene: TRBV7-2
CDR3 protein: CASSLAPPQGIENTEAFF
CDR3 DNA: TGTGCCAGCAGCTTAGCCCCACCTCAGGGGATCGAGAACACTGAAGCTTTCTTT

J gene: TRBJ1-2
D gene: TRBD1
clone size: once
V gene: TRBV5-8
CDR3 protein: CASRGQGFNYGYTF
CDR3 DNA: TGTGCCAGCAGGGGACAGGGGTTTAACTATGGCTACACCTTC

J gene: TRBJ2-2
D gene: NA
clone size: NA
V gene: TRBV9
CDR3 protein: CASSGRRGAGDTGELFF
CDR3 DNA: TGTGCCAGCAGCGGGAGACGGGGGGCAGGGGACACCGGGGAGCTGTTTTTT

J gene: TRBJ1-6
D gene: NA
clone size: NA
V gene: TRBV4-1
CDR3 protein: CASSQGGGLPTPLHF
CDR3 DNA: TGCGCCAGCAGCCAAGGGGGAGGGCTTCCCACACCCCTCCACTTT

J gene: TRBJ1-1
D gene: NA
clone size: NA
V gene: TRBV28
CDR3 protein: CASSWAGRMNTEAFF
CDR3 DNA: TGTGCCAGCAGTTGGGCGGGCAGGATGAACACTGAAGCTTTCTTT

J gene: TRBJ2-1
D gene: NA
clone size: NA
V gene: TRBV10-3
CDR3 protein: CAISESQGLGDEQFF
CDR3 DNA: TGTGCCATCAGTGAGTCCCAGGGGCTCGGGGATGAGCAGTTCTTC

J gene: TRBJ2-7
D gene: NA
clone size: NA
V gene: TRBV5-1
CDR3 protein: CASSPESHTSYEQYF
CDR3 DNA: TGCGCCAGCAGCCCGGAGAGTCATACCTCCTACGAGCAGTACTTC

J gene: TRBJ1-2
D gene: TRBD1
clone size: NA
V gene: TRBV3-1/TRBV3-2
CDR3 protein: CASSQDLRTGEYGYTF
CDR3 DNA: TGTGCCAGCAGCCAAGATTTGAGGACAGGGGAGTATGGCTACACCTTC

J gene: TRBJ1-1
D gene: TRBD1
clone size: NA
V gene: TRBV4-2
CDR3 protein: CASSLSTGGTEAFF
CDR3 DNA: TGTGCCAGCAGCCTATCGACAGGGGGGACTGAAGCTTTCTTT

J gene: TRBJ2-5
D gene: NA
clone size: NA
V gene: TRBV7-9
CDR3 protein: CASSQPQWGRGETQYF
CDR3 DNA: TGTGCCAGCAGTCAACCTCAGTGGGGGCGCGGGGAGACCCAGTACTTC

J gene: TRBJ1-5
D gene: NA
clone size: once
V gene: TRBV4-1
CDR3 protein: CASSQLPDTSNQPQHF
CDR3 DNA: TGCGCCAGCAGCCAACTGCCAGACACTAGCAATCAGCCCCAGCATTTT

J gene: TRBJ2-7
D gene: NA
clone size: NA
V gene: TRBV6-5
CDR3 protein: CATKQGSSYEQYF
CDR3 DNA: TGTGCCACTAAACAGGGTTCCTCCTACGAGCAGTACTTC

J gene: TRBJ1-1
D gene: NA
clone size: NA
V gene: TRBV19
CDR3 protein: CASSRTLNTEAFF
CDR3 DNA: TGTGCCAGTAGTAGGACATTGAACACTGAAGCTTTCTTT

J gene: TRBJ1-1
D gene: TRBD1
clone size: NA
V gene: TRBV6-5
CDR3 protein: CASTRQGLDTEAFF
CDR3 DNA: TGTGCCAGCACTAGACAGGGATTAGACACTGAAGCTTTCTTT

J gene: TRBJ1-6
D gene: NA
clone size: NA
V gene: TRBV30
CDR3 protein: CAWTSPPPGVDASPLHF
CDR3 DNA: TGTGCCTGGACCAGCCCCCCCCCAGGGGTCGATGCTTCACCCCTCCACTTT

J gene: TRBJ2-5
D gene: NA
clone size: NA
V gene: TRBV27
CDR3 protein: CASSHIGASETQYF
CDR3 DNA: TGTGCCAGCAGCCACATAGGGGCTTCGGAGACCCAGTACTTC

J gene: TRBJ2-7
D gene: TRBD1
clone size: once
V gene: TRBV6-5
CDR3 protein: CASRGQGAKAYEQYF
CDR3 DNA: TGTGCCAGCAGGGGTCAGGGGGCTAAAGCCTACGAGCAGTACTTC

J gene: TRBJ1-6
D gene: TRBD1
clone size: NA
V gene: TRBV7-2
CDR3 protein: CASSPSPGTGYSPLHF
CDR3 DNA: TGTGCCAGCAGCCCTAGCCCGGGGACAGGATATTCACCCCTCCACTTT

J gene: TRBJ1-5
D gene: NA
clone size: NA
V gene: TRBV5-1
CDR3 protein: CASSLDGTNQPQHF
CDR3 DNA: TGCGCCAGCAGCTTGGACGGGACAAATCAGCCCCAGCATTTT

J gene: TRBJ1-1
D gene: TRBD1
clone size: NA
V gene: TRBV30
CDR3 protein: CAWRGTGGDGEAFF
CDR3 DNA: TGTGCCTGGAGAGGAACAGGGGGCGATGGGGAAGCTTTCTTT

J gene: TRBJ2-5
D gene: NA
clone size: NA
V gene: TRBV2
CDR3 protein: CASRRLAETQYF
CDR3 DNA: TGTGCCAGCAGGCGGCTAGCGGAGACCCAGTACTTC

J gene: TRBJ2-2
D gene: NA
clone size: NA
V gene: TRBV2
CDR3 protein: CASSGLITGELFF
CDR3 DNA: TGTGCCAGCAGCGGTCTTATCACCGGGGAGCTGTTTTTT

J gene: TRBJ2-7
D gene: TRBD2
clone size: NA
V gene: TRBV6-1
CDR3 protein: CASSELSGGTNEQYF
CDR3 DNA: TGTGCCAGCAGTGAACTGAGCGGGGGGACAAACGAGCAGTACTTC

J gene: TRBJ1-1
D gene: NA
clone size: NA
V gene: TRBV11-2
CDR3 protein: CASSQLGLVTEAFF
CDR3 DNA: TGTGCCAGCAGCCAACTGGGACTGGTAACTGAAGCTTTCTTT

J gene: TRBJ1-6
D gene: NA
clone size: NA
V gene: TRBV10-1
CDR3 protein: CASSVGRGGNSPLHF
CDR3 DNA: TGCGCCAGCAGTGTCGGACGGGGGGGAAATTCACCCCTCCACTTT

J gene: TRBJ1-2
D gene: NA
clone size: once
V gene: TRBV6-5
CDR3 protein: CASGRGLAYGYTF
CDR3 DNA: TGTGCCAGCGGGAGGGGTCTGGCCTATGGCTACACCTTC

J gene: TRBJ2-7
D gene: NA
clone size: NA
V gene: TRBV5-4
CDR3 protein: CASSLARGDEQYF
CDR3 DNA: TGTGCCAGCAGCTTGGCCCGGGGAGACGAGCAGTACTTC

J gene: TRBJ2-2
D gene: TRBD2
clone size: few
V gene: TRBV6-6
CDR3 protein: CASSPTSGGANTGELFF
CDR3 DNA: TGTGCCAGCAGTCCGACTAGCGGGGGGGCGAACACCGGGGAGCTGTTTTTT

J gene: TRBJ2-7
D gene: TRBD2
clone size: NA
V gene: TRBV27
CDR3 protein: CASSLRTSGGVSYEQYF
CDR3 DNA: TGTGCCAGCAGTTTGAGGACTAGCGGGGGGGTGTCCTACGAGCAGTACTTC

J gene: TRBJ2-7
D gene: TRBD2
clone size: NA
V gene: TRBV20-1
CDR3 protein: CSARGGYEQYF
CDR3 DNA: TGCAGTGCCCGGGGGGGCTACGAGCAGTACTTC

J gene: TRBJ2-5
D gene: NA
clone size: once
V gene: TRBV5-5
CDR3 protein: CASSSLWETQYF
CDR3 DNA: TGTGCCAGCAGCTCACTATGGGAGACCCAGTACTTC

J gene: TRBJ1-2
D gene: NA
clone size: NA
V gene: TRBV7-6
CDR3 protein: CASSLAGGRGYTF
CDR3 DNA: TGTGCCAGCAGCTTAGCGGGCGGGAGGGGCTACACCTTC

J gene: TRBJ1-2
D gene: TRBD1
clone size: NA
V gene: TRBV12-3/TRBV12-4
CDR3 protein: CASSTGGDYGYTF
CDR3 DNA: TGTGCCAGCAGTACAGGGGGAGACTATGGCTACACCTTC

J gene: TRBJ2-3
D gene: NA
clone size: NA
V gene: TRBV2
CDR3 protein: CASTQRGGRTDTQYF
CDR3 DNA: TGTGCCAGCACCCAACGTGGGGGGAGGACAGATACGCAGTATTTT

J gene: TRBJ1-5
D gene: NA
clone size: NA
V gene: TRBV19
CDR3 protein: CASGLRGNQPQHF
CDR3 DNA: TGTGCCAGTGGACTGAGGGGCAATCAGCCCCAGCATTTT

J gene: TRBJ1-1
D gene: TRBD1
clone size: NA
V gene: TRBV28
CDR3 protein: CASSPQGALLNTEAFF
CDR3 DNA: TGTGCCAGCAGTCCCCAGGGGGCCCTATTGAACACTGAAGCTTTCTTT

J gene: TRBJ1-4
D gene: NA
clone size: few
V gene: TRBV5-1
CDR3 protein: CASSLLPPTSGEKLFF
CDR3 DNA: TGCGCCAGCAGCCTGTTGCCGCCTACATCGGGGGAAAAACTGTTTTTT

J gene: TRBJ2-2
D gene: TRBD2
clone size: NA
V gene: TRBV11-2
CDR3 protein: CASSSQGLGTSKTGELFF
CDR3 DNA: TGTGCCAGCAGCTCCCAAGGCCTCGGGACTAGCAAAACCGGGGAGCTGTTTTTT

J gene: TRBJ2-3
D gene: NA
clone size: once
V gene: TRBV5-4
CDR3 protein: CASSPRGFDTQYF
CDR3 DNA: TGTGCCAGCAGCCCCAGGGGTTTTGATACGCAGTATTTT

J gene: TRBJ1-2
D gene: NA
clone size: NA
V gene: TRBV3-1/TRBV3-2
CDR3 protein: CASTGGYTF
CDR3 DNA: TGTGCCAGCACAGGGGGCTACACCTTC